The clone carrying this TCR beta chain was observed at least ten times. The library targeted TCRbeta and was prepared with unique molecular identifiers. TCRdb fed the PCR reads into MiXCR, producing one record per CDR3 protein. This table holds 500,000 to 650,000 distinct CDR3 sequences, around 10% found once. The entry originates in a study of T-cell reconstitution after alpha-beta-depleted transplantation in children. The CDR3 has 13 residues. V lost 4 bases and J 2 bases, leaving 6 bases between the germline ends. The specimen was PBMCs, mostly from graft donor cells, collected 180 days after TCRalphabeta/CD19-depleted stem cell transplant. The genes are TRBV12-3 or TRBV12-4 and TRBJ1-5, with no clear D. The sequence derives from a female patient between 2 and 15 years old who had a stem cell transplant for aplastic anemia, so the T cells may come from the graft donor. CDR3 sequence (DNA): TGTGCCAGCAGTTCCCAACGCAATCAGCCCCAGCATTTT. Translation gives CASSSQRNQPQHF.